The sequence of this T cell receptor (beta chain) was determined in a study of T cells in Graves' hyperthyroidism and ophthalmopathy. The sample holds many counts of this clonotype. Among ophthalmopathy patients, the Clinical Activity Score reached at least 3, the NOSPECS grade reached at least 4, and duration remained under 3 months. Fresh peripheral blood, roughly 9.8 ml of it, supplied the PBMCs. The CDR3 consists of 18 residues. Germline loops: CDR1 LGHNA, CDR2 YNFKEQ. V gave up 0 bases and J gave up 6 bases; unmatched junction bases: 10. Regions amplified from RNA transcripts were the TCR beta CDR3 regions. An initial round of RT-PCR targeting the TCR CDR3 relied on the HTBI primer set. TCRdb re-derived calls from the multiplex PCR reads in MiXCR, one entry per CDR3 protein. This table holds more than 300,000 distinct CDR3 sequences, 13% to 15% found once.

The chain combines TRBV4-2 with TRBJ2-1; 11 bases are shared with TRBD2. The sequencing sample was made of blood. This clonotype was obtained from a woman aged 25 to 39 with Graves' ophthalmopathy. The CDR3 DNA reads TGTGCCAGCAGCCAAGAGGCCCTAGCGGGGGGCCGCGGCAATGAGCAGTTCTTC. As protein: CASSQEALAGGRGNEQFF.